The rows below give T cell receptor beta chains drawn from one sample of a study of blood T cell repertoires in COVID-19. TCRdb's table, derived via immunoSEQ multiplex PCR, lists solely in-frame clones and lacks some. The sample includes about 98,000 clones, approximately 82% seen only once; the top ten take roughly a tenth. Sequenced: peripheral blood. These receptors all come from a man aged 70 or older with active or convalescent COVID-19. CDR3s include the opening cysteine and the closing phenylalanine or tryptophan. A D gene is named only where the DNA matches it firmly. Part of the rows lack a size; the others show once, few, many or a class for expanded clones.

clone_size,d_call,v_call,j_call,cdr3_aa,cdr3_nt
-,-,TRBV18,TRBJ1-2,CASSLRGNYGYTF,TGTGCCAGCTCACTAAGGGGAAACTATGGCTACACCTTC
-,TRBD1,TRBV3-1/TRBV3-2,TRBJ1-1,CASSSIQGAEAFF,TGTGCCAGCAGCTCTATCCAGGGGGCTGAAGCTTTCTTT
few,-,TRBV19,TRBJ1-3,CASNVGGSGNTIYF,TGTGCCAGCAACGTCGGGGGCTCTGGAAACACCATATATTTT
-,-,TRBV11-2,TRBJ1-3,CASGNRASGNTIYF,TGTGCCAGCGGTAACAGGGCCTCTGGAAACACCATATATTTT
-,TRBD2,TRBV9,TRBJ2-2,CASSRQRGGAIGELFF,TGTGCCAGCAGCAGACAGCGGGGGGGCGCAATCGGGGAGCTGTTTTTT
-,TRBD1,TRBV5-8,TRBJ2-5,CASSPGTGAQETQYF,TGTGCCAGCAGTCCCGGGACAGGGGCCCAAGAGACCCAGTACTTC
-,-,TRBV29-1,TRBJ2-7,CSAASVGYEQYF,TGCAGCGCCGCCAGTGTTGGCTACGAGCAGTACTTC
-,-,TRBV29-1,TRBJ2-2,CSVEWRTAGELFF,TGCAGCGTTGAATGGAGGACAGCCGGGGAGCTGTTTTTT
-,TRBD1,TRBV19,TRBJ1-5,CASSSRTGVNQPQHF,TGTGCCAGTAGTTCCCGGACAGGCGTCAATCAGCCCCAGCATTTT
-,-,TRBV4-3,TRBJ1-2,CASSQDWGRPYGYTF,TGCGCCAGCAGCCAAGATTGGGGGCGCCCCTATGGCTACACCTTC
-,TRBD1,TRBV7-9,TRBJ1-2,CASSPGQFNYGYTF,TGTGCCAGCAGCCCGGGACAGTTTAACTATGGCTACACCTTC
-,TRBD1,TRBV30,TRBJ2-2,CAWRDRGQGDTGELFF,TGTGCCTGGAGAGATAGGGGACAGGGCGACACCGGGGAGCTGTTTTTT
-,-,TRBV3-1/TRBV3-2,TRBJ1-2,CASSPWEQGNYGYTF,TGTGCCAGCAGTCCCTGGGAACAGGGAAACTATGGCTACACCTTC
-,TRBD1,TRBV6-5,TRBJ1-5,CASSWGQTYNQPQHF,TGTGCCAGCAGTTGGGGACAGACCTACAATCAGCCCCAGCATTTT
-,-,TRBV5-1,TRBJ1-1,CASSLVGGATEAFF,TGCGCCAGCAGCTTGGTTGGGGGGGCCACTGAAGCTTTCTTT
-,-,TRBV27,TRBJ2-7,CASSSVQPAGGQYF,TGTGCCAGCAGTTCGGTACAGCCGGCGGGTGGGCAGTACTTC
few,TRBD1,TRBV3-1/TRBV3-2,TRBJ1-2,CASSSTGSNYGYTF,TGTGCCAGCAGCTCGACAGGGTCAAACTATGGCTACACCTTC
-,TRBD1,TRBV5-6,TRBJ2-2,CASGLAGGEGLFF,TGTGCCAGCGGCCTTGCAGGGGGCGAGGGGCTGTTTTTT
-,TRBD2,TRBV7-2,TRBJ2-5,CASSLGLAGGKETQYF,TGTGCCAGCAGCTTAGGTCTAGCGGGGGGTAAAGAGACCCAGTACTTC
-,TRBD1,TRBV5-8,TRBJ1-1,CASSLRQGLMNTEAFF,TGTGCCAGCAGCTTGCGACAGGGCCTCATGAACACTGAAGCTTTCTTT
-,TRBD1,TRBV19,TRBJ1-2,CASSMSRGQDGYTF,TGTGCCAGTAGTATGTCCAGGGGGCAAGATGGCTACACCTTC
-,-,TRBV5-6,TRBJ2-2,CASSAGSNTGELFF,TGTGCCAGCAGCGCCGGGTCGAACACCGGGGAGCTGTTTTTT
-,-,TRBV15,TRBJ1-5,CATSRDGRSLDQPQHF,TGTGCCACCAGCAGAGATGGCAGGTCCCTCGATCAGCCCCAGCATTTT
once,TRBD1,TRBV27,TRBJ1-3,CASSLTWDRGPGNTIYF,TGTGCCAGCAGTTTAACGTGGGACAGGGGGCCGGGAAACACCATATATTTT
-,-,TRBV3-1/TRBV3-2,TRBJ1-6,CASSPTGSYNSPLHF,TGTGCCAGCAGCCCAACAGGCTCCTATAATTCACCCCTCCACTTT
-,-,TRBV5-6,TRBJ2-5,CASSSSYQETQYF,TGTGCCAGCAGCTCATCCTATCAAGAGACCCAGTACTTC
few,-,TRBV9,TRBJ1-3,CASSVAIGSGNTIYF,TGTGCCAGCAGCGTAGCTATCGGCTCTGGAAACACCATATATTTT
-,-,TRBV7-8,TRBJ1-3,CASSSQGTGNTIYF,TGTGCCAGCAGCTCGCAGGGGACTGGAAACACCATATATTTT
-,TRBD1,TRBV6-2/TRBV6-3,TRBJ1-2,CASSYRGQGYGYTF,TGTGCCAGCAGTTACCGCGGACAGGGCTATGGCTACACCTTC
-,-,TRBV6-2/TRBV6-3,TRBJ2-2,CASSYSLARGVGGELFF,TGTGCCAGCAGTTACTCGCTTGCCAGGGGAGTTGGCGGGGAGCTGTTTTTT
-,-,TRBV7-2,TRBJ1-6,CASSTRPRGVDSPLHF,TGTGCCAGCAGCACCCGGCCCAGGGGAGTCGATTCACCCCTCCACTTT
-,-,TRBV30,TRBJ2-7,CAWSVRGWYEQYF,TGTGCCTGGAGTGTACGGGGTTGGTACGAGCAGTACTTC
-,TRBD2,TRBV27,TRBJ2-3,CASSLSPPGLAVLADTQYF,TGTGCCAGCAGTTTATCGCCTCCGGGACTAGCGGTACTTGCAGATACGCAGTATTTT
once,-,TRBV6-5,TRBJ2-1,CASTRGGSSYNEQFF,TGTGCCAGCACCAGAGGGGGATCTTCCTACAATGAGCAGTTCTTC
-,-,TRBV6-5,TRBJ2-5,CASSSGQGLKTQYF,TGTGCCAGCAGTTCCGGCCAGGGCTTAAAGACCCAGTACTTC
-,-,TRBV5-4,TRBJ2-3,CASSLAGVRVDTQYF,TGTGCCAGCAGCTTGGCCGGGGTGAGGGTGGATACGCAGTATTTT
-,-,TRBV5-1,TRBJ2-7,CASSLAGQGGEQYF,TGCGCCAGCAGCTTGGCCGGGCAGGGGGGCGAGCAGTACTTC
-,-,TRBV18,TRBJ2-5,CASSPKDFGETQYF,TGTGCCAGCTCACCGAAGGACTTTGGGGAGACCCAGTACTTC
-,TRBD2,TRBV3-1/TRBV3-2,TRBJ2-1,CASSQVRGGPYNEQFF,TGTGCCAGCAGCCAAGTGCGGGGGGGCCCCTACAATGAGCAGTTCTTC
-,TRBD2,TRBV7-2,TRBJ2-3,CASKIVAGRADTQYF,TGTGCCAGCAAGATAGTGGCGGGGAGGGCAGATACGCAGTATTTT
-,-,TRBV11-3,TRBJ1-1,CASRPSQGGTEAFF,TGTGCCAGCAGACCTTCCCAGGGAGGGACTGAAGCTTTCTTT